This is a list of T cell receptor beta chains from one sample in a study of regulatory T cells in long-lasting Graves disease. TCRdb reprocessed the multiplex PCR reads with MiXCR, giving one entry per CDR3 protein. The sample includes around 450,000 distinct CDR3 sequences, about 15% seen only once; the top ten take over 15%. These same data were also listed under a study on T cells in Graves' hyperthyroidism and ophthalmopathy.

The specimen comprised peripheral blood mononuclear cells (PBMCs), sampled at new diagnosis, from a patient treated with antithyroid drugs. These receptors were collected from a woman aged 25 to 39 with Graves disease. The CDR3 runs from the conserved cysteine through the conserved F or W. A D gene is named only where the DNA matches it firmly. For some rows the clone size is stated as once, few or many, or as a class when expanded; others skip it.

j_call	clone_size	d_call	v_call	cdr3_aa	cdr3_nt
TRBJ2-5	many	NA	TRBV7-9	CASSAEMFQETQYF	TGTGCCAGCAGCGCAGAGATGTTCCAAGAGACCCAGTACTTC
TRBJ2-1	NA	TRBD2	TRBV5-1	CASSSLGLAEINEQFF	TGCGCCAGCAGCTCCCTAGGACTAGCGGAAATCAATGAGCAGTTCTTC
TRBJ2-2	few	NA	TRBV9	CASSVALGGTGELFF	TGTGCCAGCAGCGTAGCCCTAGGGGGAACCGGGGAGCTGTTTTTT
TRBJ2-7	many	NA	TRBV11-3	CASSLSPGAGARSYEQYF	TGTGCCAGCAGCCTAAGCCCGGGGGCGGGCGCTCGTTCCTACGAGCAGTACTTC
TRBJ2-1	many	NA	TRBV7-2	CASAIEGAKNNEQFF	TGTGCCAGCGCGATCGAGGGAGCGAAGAACAATGAGCAGTTCTTC
TRBJ1-1	many	TRBD1	TRBV2	CASSPSSGGTFRMNTEAFF	TGTGCCAGCAGTCCTAGCTCAGGGGGCACCTTCCGCATGAACACTGAAGCTTTCTTT
TRBJ2-7	many	NA	TRBV27	CASSLKMGGGTYEQYF	TGTGCCAGCAGTTTAAAAATGGGGGGAGGTACCTACGAGCAGTACTTC
TRBJ2-6	NA	NA	TRBV5-6	CASSLVGGSGANVLTF	TGTGCCAGCAGCTTGGTAGGGGGCTCTGGGGCCAACGTCCTGACTTTC
TRBJ2-1	NA	NA	TRBV20-1	CSAPLQGSYNEQFF	TGCAGTGCACCGCTACAGGGTTCCTACAATGAGCAGTTCTTC
TRBJ1-1	NA	NA	TRBV5-1	CASSLADEAFF	TGCGCCAGCAGCTTGGCAGATGAAGCTTTCTTT
TRBJ1-2	few	NA	TRBV12-3/TRBV12-4	CASSSSGGGSSYTF	TGTGCCAGCAGTTCATCAGGCGGGGGTTCGAGCTACACCTTC
TRBJ2-7	NA	TRBD2	TRBV20-1	CSGKAGVGYEQYF	TGCAGTGGCAAGGCGGGAGTCGGGTACGAGCAGTACTTC
TRBJ1-5	NA	NA	TRBV12-3/TRBV12-4	CASSLKGSGVQPQHF	TGTGCCAGCAGTTTGAAGGGGTCTGGTGTACAGCCCCAGCATTTT
TRBJ2-2	NA	NA	TRBV5-6	CASSLGSGGTGELFF	TGTGCCAGCAGCTTGGGGTCAGGGGGGACCGGGGAGCTGTTTTTT
TRBJ2-2	few	NA	TRBV11-3	CASSKGVLNTGELFF	TGTGCCAGCAGCAAGGGGGTTCTTAACACCGGGGAGCTGTTTTTT
TRBJ2-7	many	NA	TRBV6-5	CASSYTESSYEQYF	TGTGCCAGCAGTTACACCGAGAGCTCCTACGAGCAGTACTTC
TRBJ2-1	NA	TRBD2	TRBV7-6	CASSKDVAGGHNEQFF	TGTGCCAGCAGCAAAGACGTGGCGGGAGGACACAATGAGCAGTTCTTC
TRBJ2-1	many	NA	TRBV28	CASSFPWDNEQFF	TGTGCCAGCAGTTTCCCCTGGGACAATGAGCAGTTCTTC
TRBJ2-1	many	TRBD2	TRBV20-1	CSAPGLAEMQFF	TGCAGTGCCCCTGGACTAGCGGAAATGCAGTTCTTC
TRBJ2-3	NA	NA	TRBV12-3/TRBV12-4	CASSPLLPGIHKEADTQYF	TGTGCCAGCAGCCCCCTTTTACCCGGGATCCACAAAGAAGCAGATACGCAGTATTTT
TRBJ2-7	many	NA	TRBV5-1	CASSLGAFGGEQYF	TGCGCCAGCAGTCTTGGGGCCTTTGGGGGAGAGCAGTACTTC
TRBJ1-6	once	NA	TRBV25-1	CASSEQGNSPLHF	TGTGCCAGCAGTGAACAGGGGAATTCACCCCTCCACTTT
TRBJ2-7	many	NA	TRBV10-3	CAISLTGAGDSYEQYF	TGTGCCATCTCCCTCACCGGGGCAGGGGATTCCTACGAGCAGTACTTC
TRBJ2-3	NA	NA	TRBV6-5	CASSYSAGRLGDTQYF	TGTGCCAGCAGTTACTCAGCCGGGAGATTGGGAGATACGCAGTATTTT
TRBJ2-7	NA	NA	TRBV11-2	CASCHPGEQYF	TGTGCCAGCTGTCACCCCGGCGAGCAGTACTTC
TRBJ2-2	many	TRBD2	TRBV12-3/TRBV12-4	CASSLTASRGLAGGETGELFF	TGTGCCAGCAGTTTAACCGCCTCGAGGGGACTAGCGGGAGGAGAAACCGGGGAGCTGTTTTTT
TRBJ2-7	NA	TRBD2	TRBV6-1	CAIHSGRFGEQYF	TGTGCCATACATAGCGGGCGTTTTGGGGAGCAGTACTTC
TRBJ2-7	NA	TRBD2	TRBV2	CASSPSVVGPGLAGSYEQYF	TGTGCCAGCTCACCATCAGTTGTTGGCCCTGGACTAGCGGGATCCTACGAGCAGTACTTC
TRBJ2-7	many	NA	TRBV12-3/TRBV12-4	CASSPRSRNSPPIAYEQYF	TGTGCCAGCAGCCCTCGGAGCAGGAATTCCCCCCCTATAGCCTACGAGCAGTACTTC